Below, 27 T cell receptor beta chains from the same sample are listed, as sequenced in a study of technical replicates of blood from several donors. TCRdb's table, derived via immunoSEQ multiplex PCR, lists solely in-frame clones and lacks some. The sample records approximately 60,000 clones, roughly 89% being singletons. The source material was PBMCs. The receptors shown here come from a human donor in good health. Some clones in this sample may be carry-over from other donors' samples.

Only one count was recorded for this clone. The chain joins TRBV5-1 to TRBJ1-2; no clear D gene. The germline CDR1 and CDR2 sequences are SGHRS and YFSETQ. This CDR3 has 14 amino acids. The V end lost 0 bases, the J end lost 4 bases, and 10 bases lay between the germline ends. In DNA, the CDR3 is TGCGCCAGCAGCTTGGATGTGGGCACCTATGGCTACACCTTC. It specifies CASSLDVGTYGYTF. The variable domain in full, completed from reference TRBV5-1 and TRBJ1-2, reads KAGVTQTPRYLIKTRGQQVTLSCSPISGHRSVSWYQQTPGQGLQFLFEYFSETQRNKGNFPGRFSGRQFSNSRSEMNVSTLELGDSALYLCASSLDVGTYGYTFGSGTRLTVV.

The V call is TRBV6-1, the J call TRBJ2-2, with 7 bases identical to TRBD1. Germline-derived CDR1 and CDR2 are MNHNS and SASEGT. The J segment lost 3 bases and the V segment lost 5 bases, leaving 6 bases of the junction unmatched. The CDR3 runs to 15 residues. CDR3 loop: CASSRQGGDTGELFF. The CDR3 DNA is TGTGCCAGCAGTCGACAGGGTGGTGACACCGGGGAGCTGTTTTTT.

The rearrangement links TRBV7-3 to TRBJ2-5; D might be TRBD2 (6 bases). Trimming took 4 bases from V and 7 from J, leaving 16 bases between them. The germline V gene encodes CDR1 SGHTA and CDR2 FQGTGA. The CDR3 runs to 14 residues. Written as DNA, the CDR3 is TGTGCCAGCAGCTATTCCGCTGTGGGGGGGACCCAGTACTTC. Translation: CASSYSAVGGTQYF. Complete variable domain (other parts from reference TRBV7-3 and TRBJ2-5): GAGVSQTPSNKVTEKGKYVELRCDPISGHTALYWYRQSLGQGPEFLIYFQGTGAADDSGLPNDRFFAVRPEGSVSTLKIQRTERGDSAVYLCASSYSAVGGTQYFGPGTRLLVL.

The J gene is TRBJ2-2, the V gene TRBV18, with D possibly being TRBD1 (6 bases). The ends were cut back, 4 bases at V and 7 bases at J, with 16 bases in the middle. Germline assignment: CDR1 KGHSH and CDR2 LQKENI. This CDR3 region has 15 residues. The CDR3 protein is CASSLDRPGIGELFF. The CDR3 DNA sequence: TGTGCCAGCTCACTTGACAGGCCGGGGATCGGGGAGCTGTTTTTT.

The genes are TRBV5-1 and TRBJ2-7, with 7 positions matching TRBD2. CDR1 SGHRS and CDR2 YFSETQ come from the germline V gene. This CDR3 comprises 15 residues. J gave up 0 bases and V 1 base, and 4 bases lay outside the gene matches. The CDR3 region is CASSLWSGASYEQYF. The CDR3 nucleotides read TGCGCCAGCAGCTTGTGGAGCGGGGCCTCCTACGAGCAGTACTTC.

The chain employs TRBV13 and TRBJ2-2; no clear D. There are 12 residues in the CDR3. V was clipped by 2 bases and J by 10 bases, with 8 bases between them. Germline V gene data show CDR1 as PRHDT and CDR2 as FYEKMQ (reference sequence). In nucleotides, the CDR3 is TGTGCCAGCAGCTTAAACGGTCCGGAGCTGTTTTTT. As protein: CASSLNGPELFF.

J is TRBJ1-5 and V is TRBV27; D might be TRBD1 (5 bases). Germline V gene lookup returns CDR1 MNHEY and CDR2 SMNVEV (reference sequence). Trimming shortened V by 5 bases and J by 9 bases, and 17 bases separated the two germline ends. The CDR3 covers 14 residues. CDR3 coding DNA: TGTGCCAGCAGTATTTCGACCGGGGGAGGGCCCCAGCATTTT. Translation gives CASSISTGGGPQHF.

The chain couples TRBV5-4 to TRBJ2-5, with 9 bases matching TRBD2. The CDR3 has 15 amino acids. CDR1 and CDR2 from the germline V gene are SGHNT and YYREEE (reference sequence). After removal of 4 bases from V and 3 bases from J, the junction contained 7 bases not matched to a gene. The CDR3 loop reads CASSRAGGKEETQYF. The CDR3 DNA reads as TGTGCCAGCAGCCGAGCGGGGGGAAAGGAAGAGACCCAGTACTTC.

The chain has TRBV4-2 and TRBJ2-1; tentatively, D is TRBD2 (6 bases). The CDR3 has 15 residues. The germline CDR1 and CDR2 sequences are LGHNA and YNFKEQ. Trimming pared 1 base from V and 6 bases from J, leaving 13 bases between. CDR3 nucleotides: TGTGCCAGCAGCCAAGTCGCGGGGCCTCCCAATGAGCAGTTCTTC. As protein: CASSQVAGPPNEQFF.

The chain combines TRBV5-4 with TRBJ2-3; TRBD1 matches at 9 bases. The V gene end was trimmed by 6 bases and the J gene end by 6 bases; junction bases not matched to a gene: 20. The CDR3 totals 18 residues. Germline V gives CDR1 SGHNT, CDR2 YYREEE (reference sequence). The CDR3 protein is CASTDPDRGRPVFDTQYF. For the CDR3, the DNA is TGTGCCAGCACCGACCCGGACAGGGGACGGCCTGTATTTGATACGCAGTATTTT. Together with reference TRBV5-4 and TRBJ2-3, the CDR3 gives the full variable domain: ETGVTQSPTHLIKTRGQQVTLRCSSQSGHNTVSWYQQALGQGPQFIFQYYREEENGRGNFPPRFSGLQFPNYSSELNVNALELDDSALYLCASTDPDRGRPVFDTQYFGPGTRLTVL.

This chain joins TRBV7-3 and TRBJ1-2; TRBD1 aligns across 8 bases. The CDR3 runs to 16 residues. The V and J ends lost 2 bases and 5 bases, in that order; junction bases with no gene match: 10. CDR1 is SGHTA and CDR2 is FQGTGA in the germline V gene. CDR3 DNA sequence: TGTGCCAGCAGCTTAGGGAATCCGGGACAGGAGTATGGCTACACCTTC. Translated, it gives CASSLGNPGQEYGYTF.

The V and J genes are TRBV6-6 and TRBJ2-7; D unclear. The germline gives CDR1 MNHNY, CDR2 SVGAGI (reference sequence). This CDR3 spans 15 amino acids. V lost 0 bases and J lost 0, with 9 bases in between. CDR3 region: CASSYSTVSSYEQYF. The DNA for the CDR3 is TGTGCCAGCAGTTACTCAACAGTCAGCTCCTACGAGCAGTACTTC.

The genes are TRBV7-9 and TRBJ1-5; D unresolved. V dropped 3 bases and J dropped 4 bases, with 10 bases sitting between them. CDR1 and CDR2 (germline): SEHNR, FQNEAQ (reference sequence). The CDR3 loop spans 14 amino acids. The CDR3 bases are TGTGCCAGCAGCTTTCCCGGGGAAAATCAGCCCCAGCATTTT. It translates to CASSFPGENQPQHF. Combining the CDR3 with reference TRBV7-9 and TRBJ1-5 gives the whole variable domain DTGVSQNPRHKITKRGQNVTFRCDPISEHNRLYWYRQTLGQGPEFLTYFQNEAQLEKSRLLSDRFSAERPKGSFSTLEIQRTEQGDSAMYLCASSFPGENQPQHFGDGTRLSIL.

The chain links TRBV15 to TRBJ1-5; possibly TRBD1 for D (5 bases). CDR3 length equals 14 residues. Germline V CDR1 and CDR2: LNHNV, YYDKDF (reference sequence). Deletions cut 2 bases from V and 4 bases from J, with 9 bases between. The CDR3 here is CATSRSNRNQPQHF. In DNA, the CDR3 is TGTGCCACCAGCAGATCAAACAGGAATCAGCCCCAGCATTTT.

The V and J genes are TRBV7-6 and TRBJ1-2, with TRBD1 as a possible D gene (6 bases). Looked up from germline, CDR1 is SGHVS and CDR2 is FNYEAQ. This CDR3 has 14 amino acids. Trimming took 1 base from V and 0 from J, leaving 6 bases between them. The CDR3 loop is CASSLGQANYGYTF. CDR3 DNA sequence: TGTGCCAGCAGCTTAGGACAGGCTAACTATGGCTACACCTTC. Complete variable domain (other parts from reference TRBV7-6 and TRBJ1-2): GAGVSQSPRYKVTKRGQDVALRCDPISGHVSLYWYRQALGQGPEFLTYFNYEAQQDKSGLPNDRFSAERPEGSISTLTIQRTEQRDSAMYRCASSLGQANYGYTFGSGTRLTVV.

The chain employs TRBV7-2 and TRBJ2-3, with D possibly being TRBD2 (7 bases). The CDR3 totals 13 residues. Germline assignment: CDR1 SGHTA and CDR2 FQGNSA. Trimming took off 5 bases at V and 5 bases at J, with 11 bases between the two ends. The CDR3 sequence is CASSPGGKDTQYF. In DNA, the CDR3 is TGTGCCAGCAGCCCGGGGGGCAAAGATACGCAGTATTTT.

This rearrangement joins TRBV5-4 to TRBJ2-7; 9 positions agree with TRBD1. Germline CDR1 reads SGHNT; CDR2 reads YYREEE (reference sequence). V shed 3 bases and J 2 bases; nucleotides not matched to a gene: 3. The length of the CDR3 is 14 residues. The CDR3 reads CASSSGTGTYEQYF. The CDR3 nucleotides are TGTGCCAGCAGCTCCGGGACAGGGACCTACGAGCAGTACTTC.

The rearrangement joins TRBV5-1 to TRBJ1-3; D is possibly TRBD1 (5 bases). The V end was cut by 0 bases, the J end by 3 bases, with 10 bases between. Germline-derived CDR1 and CDR2 are SGHRS and YFSETQ. CDR3 length: 15 amino acids. CDR3 DNA: TGCGCCAGCAGCTTGGGCAGGGTAATTGGAAACACCATATATTTT. Its translation is CASSLGRVIGNTIYF. Looking up the rest from reference TRBV5-1 and TRBJ1-3 gives the full variable domain: KAGVTQTPRYLIKTRGQQVTLSCSPISGHRSVSWYQQTPGQGLQFLFEYFSETQRNKGNFPGRFSGRQFSNSRSEMNVSTLELGDSALYLCASSLGRVIGNTIYFGEGSWLTVV.

This clone has just one count. V gene TRBV14 combines with J gene TRBJ1-3; 9 bases are shared with TRBD1. CDR3 length equals 16 residues. V lost 4 bases, J lost 3 bases, and 7 bases stayed unmatched. CDR1 is SGHDN and CDR2 is FVKESK in the germline V gene. DNA of the CDR3: TGTGCCAGCAGCCGGAAACAGGGGGCAAGTGGAAACACCATATATTTT. This translates into CASSRKQGASGNTIYF.

This clone showed up just a few times. The chain is built from TRBV30 and TRBJ1-1; perhaps TRBD1 as D (5 bases). V was pared by 0 bases and J by 4 bases, with 15 bases between. This CDR3 is built from 15 residues. The germline V gene has CDR1 GTSNPN and CDR2 SVGIG (reference sequence). The CDR3 sequence is CAWSVWRGRATEAFF. CDR3 bases: TGTGCCTGGAGTGTTTGGAGGGGTAGGGCCACTGAAGCTTTCTTT.

The V and J genes are TRBV6-4 and TRBJ2-1; 9 bases map to TRBD2. V shed 0 bases and J 5 bases; nucleotides not matched to a gene: 2. This CDR3 region has 15 residues. Germline loops: CDR1 MRHNA, CDR2 SNTAGT. DNA for the CDR3: TGTGCCAGCAGTGACTCGCGGGGGGGGAACAATGAGCAGTTCTTC. Encoded protein: CASSDSRGGNNEQFF.

J is TRBJ1-2 and V is TRBV4-3; maybe TRBD1 (6 bases). The CDR3 runs to 15 residues. The V end lost 3 bases, the J end lost 0 bases, and 11 bases lay between the germline ends. The germline V gene has CDR1 LGHNA and CDR2 YSLEER. For the CDR3, the DNA is TGCGCCAGCAGCCAGGACAGCGCTCCTAACTATGGCTACACCTTC. Translated, it gives CASSQDSAPNYGYTF.

This chain joins TRBV5-6 and TRBJ2-7, with unresolved D. Germline CDR1 and CDR2: SGHDT and YYEEEE. This CDR3 is 13 amino acids long. Deletions cut 2 bases from V and 3 bases from J, with 9 bases between. In DNA form, the CDR3 reads TGTGCCAGCAGCTTTTATTACAGCTACGAGCAGTACTTC. Encoded protein: CASSFYYSYEQYF.

The V gene is TRBV6-5, the J gene TRBJ2-2; 14 nucleotides agree with TRBD2. The V gene's germline CDR1 is MNHEY and CDR2 SVGAGI. V was clipped by 6 bases and J by 6 bases; unmatched bases: 3. This CDR3 comprises 15 residues. DNA of the CDR3: TGTGCCAGCAGGACTAGCGGGGGGGCTTCCGGGGAGCTGTTTTTT. This codes for CASRTSGGASGELFF.

The chain recombines TRBV10-3 with TRBJ1-1; 12 bases are a match to TRBD1. Germline V gives CDR1 ENHRY, CDR2 SYGVKD. This CDR3 region has 14 residues. V dropped 10 bases and J dropped 1; count of bases not matched to a gene: 4. This chain's CDR3 is CATGDRGQNTEAFF. The CDR3 coding sequence is TGTGCCACTGGGGACAGGGGGCAGAACACTGAAGCTTTCTTT.

The gene calls are TRBV15 and TRBJ2-7; the match to TRBD2 covers 8 bases. The germline V gene has CDR1 LNHNV and CDR2 YYDKDF (reference sequence). The V gene end was trimmed by 1 base and the J gene end by 9 bases; junction bases not matched to a gene: 14. The CDR3 contains 16 residues. CDR3 sequence: CATSRGVGAGGYPQYF. The DNA of the CDR3 is TGTGCCACCAGCAGAGGGGTGGGTGCGGGGGGCTACCCGCAGTACTTC.

The chain is built from TRBV7-9 and TRBJ1-6; D gene ambiguous. CDR1 SEHNR and CDR2 FQNEAQ come from the germline V gene (reference sequence). Between the trimmed V and J ends, which lost 5 bases and 6 bases, there was a span of 11 bases. This CDR3 has 14 amino acids. CDR3: CASSQEGGNSPLHF. The CDR3, as DNA: TGTGCCAGCAGCCAAGAGGGAGGTAATTCACCCCTCCACTTT.